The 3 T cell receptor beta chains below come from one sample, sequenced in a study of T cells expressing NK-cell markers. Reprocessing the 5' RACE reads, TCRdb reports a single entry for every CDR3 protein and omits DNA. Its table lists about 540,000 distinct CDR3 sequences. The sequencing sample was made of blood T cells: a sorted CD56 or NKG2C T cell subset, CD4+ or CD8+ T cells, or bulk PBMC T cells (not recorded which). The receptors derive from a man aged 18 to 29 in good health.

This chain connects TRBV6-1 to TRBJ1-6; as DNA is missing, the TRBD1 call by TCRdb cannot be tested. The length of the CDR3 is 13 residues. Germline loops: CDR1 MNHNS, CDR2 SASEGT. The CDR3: CASRRTGGSPLHF.

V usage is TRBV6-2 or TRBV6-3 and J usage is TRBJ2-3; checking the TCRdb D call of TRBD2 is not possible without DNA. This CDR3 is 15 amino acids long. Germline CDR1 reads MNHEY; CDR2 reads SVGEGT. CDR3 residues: CASSYDAGGRDTQYF.

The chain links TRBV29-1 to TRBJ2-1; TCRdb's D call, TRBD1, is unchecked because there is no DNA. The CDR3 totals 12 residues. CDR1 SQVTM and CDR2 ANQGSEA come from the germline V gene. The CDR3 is CSVGIGGYEQFF.